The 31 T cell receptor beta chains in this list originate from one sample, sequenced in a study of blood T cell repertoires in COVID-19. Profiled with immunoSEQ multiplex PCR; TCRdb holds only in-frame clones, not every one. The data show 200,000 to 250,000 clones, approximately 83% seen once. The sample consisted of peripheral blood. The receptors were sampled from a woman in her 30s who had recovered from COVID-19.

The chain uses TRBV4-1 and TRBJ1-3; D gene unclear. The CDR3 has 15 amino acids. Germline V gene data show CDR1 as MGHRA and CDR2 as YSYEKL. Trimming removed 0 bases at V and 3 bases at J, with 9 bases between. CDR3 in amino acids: CASSQEGRIGNTIYF. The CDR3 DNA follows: TGCGCCAGCAGCCAAGAGGGCAGGATTGGAAACACCATATATTTT.

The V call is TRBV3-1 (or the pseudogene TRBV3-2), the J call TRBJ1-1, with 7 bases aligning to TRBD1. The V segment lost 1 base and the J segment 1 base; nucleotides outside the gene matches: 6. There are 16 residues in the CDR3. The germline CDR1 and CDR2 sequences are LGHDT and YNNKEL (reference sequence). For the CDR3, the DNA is TGTGCCAGCAGCCAAGTATATAAGGGGGCGAACACTGAAGCTTTCTTT. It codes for CASSQVYKGANTEAFF.

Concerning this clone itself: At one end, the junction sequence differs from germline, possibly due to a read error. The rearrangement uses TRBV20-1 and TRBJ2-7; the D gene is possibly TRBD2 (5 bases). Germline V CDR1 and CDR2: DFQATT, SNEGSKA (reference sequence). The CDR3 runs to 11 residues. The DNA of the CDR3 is TGTGGCCAGCGGAACTCCTACGAGCAGTACTTC. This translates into CGQRNSYEQYF.

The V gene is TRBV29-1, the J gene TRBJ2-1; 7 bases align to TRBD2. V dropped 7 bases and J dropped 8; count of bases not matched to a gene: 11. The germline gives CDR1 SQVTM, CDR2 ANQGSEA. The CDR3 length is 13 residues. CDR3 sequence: CSASSGPLDEQFF. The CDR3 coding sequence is TGCAGCGCGAGTAGCGGGCCTTTGGATGAGCAGTTCTTC.

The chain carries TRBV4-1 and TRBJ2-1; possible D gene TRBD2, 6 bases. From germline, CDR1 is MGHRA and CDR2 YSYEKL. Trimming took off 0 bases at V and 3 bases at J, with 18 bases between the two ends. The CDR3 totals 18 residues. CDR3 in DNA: TGCGCCAGCAGCCAAGATCTCATGACCGGGACTCGCTACAATGAGCAGTTCTTC. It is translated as CASSQDLMTGTRYNEQFF.

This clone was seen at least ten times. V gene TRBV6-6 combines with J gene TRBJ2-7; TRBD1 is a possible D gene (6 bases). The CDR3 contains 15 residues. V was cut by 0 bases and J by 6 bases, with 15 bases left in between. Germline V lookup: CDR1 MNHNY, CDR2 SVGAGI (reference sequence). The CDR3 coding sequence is TGTGCCAGCAGTTACTCGTCGCAGGGGAGCGGCGAGCAGTACTTC. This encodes CASSYSSQGSGEQYF.

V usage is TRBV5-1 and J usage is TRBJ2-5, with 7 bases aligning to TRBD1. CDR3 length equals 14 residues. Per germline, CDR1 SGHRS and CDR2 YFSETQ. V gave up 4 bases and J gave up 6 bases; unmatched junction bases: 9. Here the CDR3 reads CASSSPTGRQTQYF. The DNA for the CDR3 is TGCGCCAGCAGCAGCCCGACAGGGCGGCAGACCCAGTACTTC.

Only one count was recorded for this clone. CDR3 sequence reads: CASSSDRGNYNEQFF. The CDR3 nucleotides read TGTGCCAGCAGTTCGGACAGGGGAAACTACAATGAGCAGTTCTTC. The chain is built from TRBV27 and TRBJ2-1; 9 bases match TRBD1. V lost 4 bases to trimming and J lost 3 bases; unmatched junction nucleotides: 4. This CDR3 region has 15 residues. Germline CDR1 and CDR2: MNHEY and SMNVEV (reference sequence).

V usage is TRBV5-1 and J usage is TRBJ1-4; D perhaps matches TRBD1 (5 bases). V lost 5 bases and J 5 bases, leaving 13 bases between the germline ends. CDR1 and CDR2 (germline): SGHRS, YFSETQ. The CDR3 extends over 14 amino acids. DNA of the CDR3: TGCGCCAGCAGTCTGGGACTCCTAAATGAAAAACTGTTTTTT. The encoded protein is CASSLGLLNEKLFF.

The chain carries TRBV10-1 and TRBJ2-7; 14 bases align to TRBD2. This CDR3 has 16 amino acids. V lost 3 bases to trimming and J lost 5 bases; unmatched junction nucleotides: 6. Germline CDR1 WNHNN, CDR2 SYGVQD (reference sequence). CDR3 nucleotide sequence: TGCGCCAGCAGTGAAGCGGGACTAGCGGGAGTCGACGAGCAGTACTTC. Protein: CASSEAGLAGVDEQYF.

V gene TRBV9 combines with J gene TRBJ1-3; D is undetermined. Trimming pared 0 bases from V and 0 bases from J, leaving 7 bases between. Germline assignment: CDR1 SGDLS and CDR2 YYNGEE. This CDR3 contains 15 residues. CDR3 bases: TGTGCCAGCAGCGTAGGAGGTAGCTCTGGAAACACCATATATTTT. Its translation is CASSVGGSSGNTIYF.

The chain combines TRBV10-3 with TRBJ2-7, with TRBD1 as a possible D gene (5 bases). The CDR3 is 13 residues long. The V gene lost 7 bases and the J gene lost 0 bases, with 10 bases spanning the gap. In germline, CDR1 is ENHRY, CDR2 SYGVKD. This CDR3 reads CAIKPTVSYEQYF. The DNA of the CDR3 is TGTGCCATCAAACCGACAGTCTCCTACGAGCAGTACTTC.

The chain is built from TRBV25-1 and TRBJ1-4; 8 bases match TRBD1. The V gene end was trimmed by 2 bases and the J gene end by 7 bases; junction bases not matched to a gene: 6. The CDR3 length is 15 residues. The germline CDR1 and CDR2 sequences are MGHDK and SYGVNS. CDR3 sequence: CASSETGGSGEKLFF. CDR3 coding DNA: TGTGCCAGCAGTGAAACAGGGGGATCGGGTGAAAAACTGTTTTTT.

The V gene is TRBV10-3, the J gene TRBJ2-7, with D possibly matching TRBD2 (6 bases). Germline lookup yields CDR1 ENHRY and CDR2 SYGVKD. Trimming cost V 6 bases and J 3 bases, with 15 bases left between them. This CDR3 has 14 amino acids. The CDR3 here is CAIRGRLADYEQYF. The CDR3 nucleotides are TGTGCCATCAGGGGTCGATTAGCGGACTACGAGCAGTACTTC.

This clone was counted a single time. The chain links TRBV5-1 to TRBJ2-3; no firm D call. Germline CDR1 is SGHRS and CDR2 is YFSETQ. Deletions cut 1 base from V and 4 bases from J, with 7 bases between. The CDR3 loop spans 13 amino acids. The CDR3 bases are TGCGCCAGCAGCTTGACTGCGGCAGATACGCAGTATTTT. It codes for CASSLTAADTQYF.

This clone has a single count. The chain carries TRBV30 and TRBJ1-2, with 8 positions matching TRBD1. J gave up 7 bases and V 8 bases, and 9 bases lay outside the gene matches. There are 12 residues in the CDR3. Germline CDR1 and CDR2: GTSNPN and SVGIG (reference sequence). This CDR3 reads CAGTQGAGGYTF. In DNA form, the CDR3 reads TGTGCCGGAACCCAGGGGGCGGGTGGCTACACCTTC.

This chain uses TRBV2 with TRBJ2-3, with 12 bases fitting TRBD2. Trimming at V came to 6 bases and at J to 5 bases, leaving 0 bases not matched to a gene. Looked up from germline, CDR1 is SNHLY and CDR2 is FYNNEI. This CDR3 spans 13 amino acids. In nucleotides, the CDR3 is TGTGCCAGCAGACTAGCGGGAGGAGATACGCAGTATTTT. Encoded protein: CASRLAGGDTQYF.

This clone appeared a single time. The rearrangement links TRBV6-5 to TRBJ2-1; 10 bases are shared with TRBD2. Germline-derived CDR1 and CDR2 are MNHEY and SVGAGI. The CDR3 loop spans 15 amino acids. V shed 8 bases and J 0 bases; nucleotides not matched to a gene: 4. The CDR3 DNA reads TGTGCCAGCCGACTAGCGGGCGGCTCCTACAATGAGCAGTTCTTC. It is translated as CASRLAGGSYNEQFF.

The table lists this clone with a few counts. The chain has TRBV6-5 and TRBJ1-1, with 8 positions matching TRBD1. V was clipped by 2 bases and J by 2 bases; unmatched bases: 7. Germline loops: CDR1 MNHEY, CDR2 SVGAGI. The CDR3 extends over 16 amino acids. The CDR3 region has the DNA TGTGCCAGCAGTTACCACTACAGGGGGGCTAACACTGAAGCTTTCTTT. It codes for CASSYHYRGANTEAFF.

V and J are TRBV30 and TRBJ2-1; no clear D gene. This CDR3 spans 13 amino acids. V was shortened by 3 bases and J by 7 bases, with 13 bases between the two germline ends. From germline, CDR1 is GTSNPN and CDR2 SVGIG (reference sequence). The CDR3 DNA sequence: TGTGCCTGGAGGGGCCGGCTCAGGAATGAGCAGTTCTTC. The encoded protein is CAWRGRLRNEQFF.

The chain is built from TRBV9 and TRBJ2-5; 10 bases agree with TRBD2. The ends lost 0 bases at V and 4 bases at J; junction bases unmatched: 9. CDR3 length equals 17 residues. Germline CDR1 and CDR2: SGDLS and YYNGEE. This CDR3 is CASSVAAGGPAGETQYF. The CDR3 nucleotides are TGTGCCAGCAGCGTAGCAGCGGGAGGGCCGGCGGGAGAGACCCAGTACTTC.

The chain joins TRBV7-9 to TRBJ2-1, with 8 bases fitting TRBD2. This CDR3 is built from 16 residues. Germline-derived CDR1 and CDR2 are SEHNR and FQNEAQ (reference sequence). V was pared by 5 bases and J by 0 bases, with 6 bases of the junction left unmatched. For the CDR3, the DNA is TGTGCCAGCAGCCCTTTAGCGGGGTACTCCTACAATGAGCAGTTCTTC. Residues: CASSPLAGYSYNEQFF.

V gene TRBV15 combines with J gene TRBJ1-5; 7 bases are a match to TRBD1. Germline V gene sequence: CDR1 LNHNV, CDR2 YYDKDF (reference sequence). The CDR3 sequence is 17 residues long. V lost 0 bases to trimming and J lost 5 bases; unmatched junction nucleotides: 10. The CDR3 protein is CATSRDTGQLLDQPQHF. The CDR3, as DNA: TGTGCCACCAGCAGAGATACGGGACAGCTACTTGATCAGCCCCAGCATTTT. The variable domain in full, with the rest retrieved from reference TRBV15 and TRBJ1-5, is DAMVIQNPRYQVTQFGKPVTLSCSQTLNHNVMYWYQQKSSQAPKLLFHYYDKDFNNEADTPDNFQSRRPNTSFCFLDIRSPGLGDTAMYLCATSRDTGQLLDQPQHFGDGTRLSIL.

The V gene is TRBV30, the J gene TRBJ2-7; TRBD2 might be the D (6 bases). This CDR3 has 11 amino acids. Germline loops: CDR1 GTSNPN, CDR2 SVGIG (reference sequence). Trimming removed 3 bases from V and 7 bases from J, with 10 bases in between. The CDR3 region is CAWSPRGEQYF. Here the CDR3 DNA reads TGTGCCTGGAGCCCCCGGGGGGAGCAGTACTTC.

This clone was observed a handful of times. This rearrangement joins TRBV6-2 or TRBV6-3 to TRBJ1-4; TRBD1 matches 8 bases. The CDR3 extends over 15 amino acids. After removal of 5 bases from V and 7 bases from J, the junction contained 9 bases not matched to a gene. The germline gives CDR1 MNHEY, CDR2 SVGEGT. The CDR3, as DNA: TGTGCCAGCAGTACGGACAGGGAGGTAGGTGAAAAACTGTTTTTT. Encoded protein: CASSTDREVGEKLFF.

The CDR3 protein is CASSSNPGTSGRNEQFF. The CDR3 DNA follows: TGTGCCAGCAGCTCAAACCCCGGGACTAGCGGGAGGAATGAGCAGTTCTTC. The chain employs TRBV28 and TRBJ2-1; 15 bases line up with TRBD2. V lost 6 bases and J lost 7; bases outside the gene matches: 10. Germline CDR1 reads MDHEN; CDR2 reads SYDVKM. There are 17 residues in the CDR3.

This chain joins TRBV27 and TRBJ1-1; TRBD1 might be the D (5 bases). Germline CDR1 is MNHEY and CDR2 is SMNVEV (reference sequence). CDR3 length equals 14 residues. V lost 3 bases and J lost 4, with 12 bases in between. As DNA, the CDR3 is TGTGCCAGCAGTTTTAGGGGAAGGACCACTGAAGCTTTCTTT. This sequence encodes CASSFRGRTTEAFF.

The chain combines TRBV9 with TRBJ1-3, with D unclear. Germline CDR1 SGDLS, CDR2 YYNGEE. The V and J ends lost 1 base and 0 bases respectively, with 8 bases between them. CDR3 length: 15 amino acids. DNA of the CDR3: TGTGCCAGCAGCGTATCTGCGGTCTCTGGAAACACCATATATTTT. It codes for CASSVSAVSGNTIYF.

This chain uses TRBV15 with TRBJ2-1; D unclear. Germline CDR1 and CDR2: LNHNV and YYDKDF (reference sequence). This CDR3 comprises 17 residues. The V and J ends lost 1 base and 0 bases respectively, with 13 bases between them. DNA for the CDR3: TGTGCCACCAGCAGAGCCCTCGTGGGCTACTCCTACAATGAGCAGTTCTTC. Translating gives CATSRALVGYSYNEQFF.

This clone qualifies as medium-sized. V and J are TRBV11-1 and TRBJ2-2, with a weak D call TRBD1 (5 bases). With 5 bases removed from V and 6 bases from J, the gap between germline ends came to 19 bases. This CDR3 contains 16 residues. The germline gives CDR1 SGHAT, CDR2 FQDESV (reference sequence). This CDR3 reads CASSQVRALGPGELFF. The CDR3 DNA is TGTGCCAGCAGCCAGGTTAGGGCTTTGGGGCCCGGGGAGCTGTTTTTT. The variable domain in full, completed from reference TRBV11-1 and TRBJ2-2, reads EAEVAQSPRYKITEKSQAVAFWCDPISGHATLYWYRQILGQGPELLVQFQDESVVDDSQLPKDRFSAERLKGVDSTLKIQPAELGDSAMYLCASSQVRALGPGELFFGEGSRLTVL.

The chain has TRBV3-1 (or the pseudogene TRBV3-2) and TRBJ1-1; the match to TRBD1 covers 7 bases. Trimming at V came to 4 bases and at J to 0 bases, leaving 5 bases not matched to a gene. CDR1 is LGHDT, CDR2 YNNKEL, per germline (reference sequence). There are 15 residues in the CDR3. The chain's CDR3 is CASSPPRGLNTEAFF. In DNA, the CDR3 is TGTGCCAGCAGCCCGCCCAGGGGGTTGAACACTGAAGCTTTCTTT.